This passage covers 5 T cell receptor beta chains from one sample sequenced in a study of T-cell memory formation after mild COVID-19. TCRdb recomputed calls from the 5' RACE reads with MiXCR, one row per CDR3 protein. The sample has about 340,000 distinct CDR3 sequences, around an eighth seen once. Material: PBMCs or a T cell subset sorted from them (not recorded which). The receptors stem from a man between 18 and 35 years old who had mild COVID-19 (a few samples of this study predate the infection). Cell type and time point are not known.

The chain is built from TRBV20-1 and TRBJ1-2, with a tentative D call TRBD1 (5 bases). The CDR3 sequence is 13 residues long. Per germline, CDR1 DFQATT and CDR2 SNEGSKA (reference sequence). Trimming took 7 bases from V and 0 from J, leaving 12 bases between them. DNA of the CDR3: TGCAGTGTTACAGGCGCGTCTAACTATGGCTACACCTTC. It codes for CSVTGASNYGYTF.

This clonotype was seen at least ten times. The chain uses TRBV6-2 or TRBV6-3 and TRBJ2-5; tentatively, D is TRBD2 (6 bases). Germline CDR1 and CDR2: MNHEY and SVGEGT. The CDR3 has 14 residues. Trimming cost V 6 bases and J 7 bases, with 18 bases left between them. The DNA of the CDR3 is TGTGCCAGCAGCGCCCTTAGGGGACTGAGGACCCAGTACTTC. It translates to CASSALRGLRTQYF.

In this sample, this clonotype turned up many times. The chain has TRBV20-1 and TRBJ2-1; maybe TRBD2 (6 bases). The V gene lost 3 bases and the J gene lost 6 bases, with 9 bases spanning the gap. CDR1 is DFQATT and CDR2 is SNEGSKA in the germline V gene (reference sequence). The length of the CDR3 is 12 residues. The CDR3 bases are TGCAGTGCTAGTAGGGACTCCAATGAGCAGTTCTTC. Its protein is CSASRDSNEQFF.

This clonotype has a handful of counts. The genes are TRBV6-5 and TRBJ2-7; 8 nucleotides match TRBD1. Per germline, CDR1 MNHEY and CDR2 SVGAGI. The CDR3 is 14 residues long. Germline trimming cut 6 bases from V and 3 bases from J; bases unmatched to any gene: 7. CDR3: CASRRTGLGYEQYF. The CDR3 DNA reads TGTGCCAGCAGACGGACAGGGTTGGGCTACGAGCAGTACTTC.

This chain joins TRBV7-9 and TRBJ2-5; D is undetermined. Germline CDR1 reads SEHNR; CDR2 reads FQNEAQ (reference sequence). CDR3 length: 14 amino acids. CDR3 residues: CATQTVRSQETQYF. The CDR3 DNA follows: TGTGCGACCCAAACGGTTCGGAGCCAAGAGACCCAGTACTTC.